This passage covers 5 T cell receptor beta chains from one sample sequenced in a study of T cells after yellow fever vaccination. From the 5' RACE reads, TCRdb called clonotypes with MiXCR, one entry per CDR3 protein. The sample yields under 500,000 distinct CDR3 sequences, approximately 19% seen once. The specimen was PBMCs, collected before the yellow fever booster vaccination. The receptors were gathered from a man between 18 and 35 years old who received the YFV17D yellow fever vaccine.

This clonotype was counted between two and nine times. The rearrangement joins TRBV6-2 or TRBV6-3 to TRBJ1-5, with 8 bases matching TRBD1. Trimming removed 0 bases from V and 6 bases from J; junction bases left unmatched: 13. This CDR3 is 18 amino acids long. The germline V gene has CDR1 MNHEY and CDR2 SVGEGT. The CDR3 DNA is TGTGCCAGCAGTTACTCGACAGGAGAGGACAGGGTCGGTCAGCCCCAGCATTTT. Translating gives CASSYSTGEDRVGQPQHF.

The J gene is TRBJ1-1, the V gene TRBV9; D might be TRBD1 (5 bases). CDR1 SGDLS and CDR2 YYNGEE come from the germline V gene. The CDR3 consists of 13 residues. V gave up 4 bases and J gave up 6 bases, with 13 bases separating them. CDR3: CASSSRGGSEAFF. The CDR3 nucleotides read TGTGCCAGCAGCTCCCGGGGGGGGTCTGAAGCTTTCTTT.

CDR3 residues: CASSFRSNGVNEQFF. The CDR3, as DNA: TGCGCCAGCAGCTTCCGGTCGAATGGGGTAAATGAGCAGTTCTTC. V is TRBV5-1 and J is TRBJ2-1, with no clear D. V was shortened by 2 bases and J by 7 bases, with 16 bases between the two germline ends. Looked up from germline, CDR1 is SGHRS and CDR2 is YFSETQ. CDR3 length: 15 residues.

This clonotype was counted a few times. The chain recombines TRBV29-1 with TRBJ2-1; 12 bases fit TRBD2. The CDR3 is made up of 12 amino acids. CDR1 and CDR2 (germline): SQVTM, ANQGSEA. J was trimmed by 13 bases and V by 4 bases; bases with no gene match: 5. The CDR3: CSVATSGGLQFF. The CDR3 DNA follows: TGCAGCGTTGCCACTAGCGGGGGGTTACAGTTCTTC.

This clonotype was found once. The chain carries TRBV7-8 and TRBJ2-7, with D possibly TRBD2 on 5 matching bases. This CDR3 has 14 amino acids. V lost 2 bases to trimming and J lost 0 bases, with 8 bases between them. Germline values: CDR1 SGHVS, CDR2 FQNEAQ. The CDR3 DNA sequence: TGTGCCAGCAGCTTACAGCGGAGCTCCTACGAGCAGTACGTC. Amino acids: CASSLQRSSYEQYV.